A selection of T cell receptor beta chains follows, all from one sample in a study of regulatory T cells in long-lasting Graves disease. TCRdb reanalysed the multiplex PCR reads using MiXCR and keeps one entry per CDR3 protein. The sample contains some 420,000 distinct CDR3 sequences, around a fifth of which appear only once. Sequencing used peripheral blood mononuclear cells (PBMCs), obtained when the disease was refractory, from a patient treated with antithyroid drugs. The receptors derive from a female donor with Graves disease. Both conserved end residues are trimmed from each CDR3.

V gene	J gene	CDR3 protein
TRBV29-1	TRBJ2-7	SVGSTTSSYEQY
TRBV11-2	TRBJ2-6	ASSLRNPQGSAGANVLT
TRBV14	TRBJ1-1	ASSQNRDTEAF
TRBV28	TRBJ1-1	ATLTNTEAF
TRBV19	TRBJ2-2	ASSMERLGGELF
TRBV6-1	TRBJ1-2	ASSPIEGSSGYT
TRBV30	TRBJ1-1	AWTTAGKAF
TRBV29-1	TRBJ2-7	SGCDPPSYEQY
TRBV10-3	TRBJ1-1	AISESGADTEAF
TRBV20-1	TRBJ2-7	SARDSRTGVEQY
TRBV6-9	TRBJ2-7	ASSYVPWEQY
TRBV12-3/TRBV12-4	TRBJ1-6	ASSRTGTYNSPLH
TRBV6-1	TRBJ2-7	ASSYGPGREDYEQY
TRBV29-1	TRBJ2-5	SVMGQETQY
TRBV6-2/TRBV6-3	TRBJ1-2	ASTPRGWGGYT